A selection of T cell receptor beta chains follows, all from one sample in a study of cytomegalovirus exposure and HLA in healthy donors. Method: immunoSEQ multiplex PCR; TCRdb's copy keeps in-frame clones and lacks some. This sample's table reports roughly 35,000 clones. The sample comprised PBMCs. The receptors were gathered from a woman in her thirties or forties in good health and CMV-seropositive. Each CDR3 is given with its conserved first and last residue. The D gene is left open where the match is weak. The size field is filled for only some rows; it gives once, few, many or a size class.

d_call	v_call	clone_size	j_call	cdr3_nt	cdr3_aa
-	TRBV11-2	-	TRBJ2-5	TGTGCCAGCAGCTTAGATCGGCAGGCCCAAGTGACCCAGTACTTC	CASSLDRQAQVTQYF
TRBD1	TRBV6-5	medium-sized	TRBJ1-5	TGTGCCACCAGCGGGAGGGGGCTCGATCAGCCCCAGCATTTT	CATSGRGLDQPQHF
-	TRBV23-1	-	TRBJ1-2	TGCGCCAGCAGTCCGGTGTTATCCCCTAACTATGGCTACACCTTC	CASSPVLSPNYGYTF
TRBD2	TRBV6-1	-	TRBJ2-5	TGTGCCAGCAGTAAAGAAGGACTAGCGGGGGGACCTCAAGAGACCCAGTACTTC	CASSKEGLAGGPQETQYF
TRBD1	TRBV6-1	-	TRBJ1-1	TGTGCCAGCAGTGCCCGGGACAGGGGAGCTAATGAAGCTTTCTTT	CASSARDRGANEAFF
-	TRBV28	-	TRBJ1-1	TGTGCCAGCATTATAGGGGGTAGAGTGAACACTGAAGCTTTCTTT	CASIIGGRVNTEAFF
TRBD1	TRBV2	-	TRBJ1-5	TGTGCCAGCAGTGAAGGGACAGGGGGTCAGCCCCAGCATTTT	CASSEGTGGQPQHF
TRBD2	TRBV19	-	TRBJ2-7	TGTGCCAGCACCTCCGGGGGGAACGAGCAGTACTTC	CASTSGGNEQYF
-	TRBV4-1	-	TRBJ2-2	TGCGCCAGCAGCCGGAGACCCGGGGAGCTGTTTTTT	CASSRRPGELFF
-	TRBV7-2	-	TRBJ1-1	TGTGCTCCCAGCTTTGCCAGTTGGCGGGGTTCGGTAATCGCTGAAGCTTTCTTT	CAPSFASWRGSVIAEAFF
-	TRBV5-4	-	TRBJ2-5	TGTGCCAGCAGCCGAGGTCAGGGTGGGGAGACCCAGTACTTC	CASSRGQGGETQYF
TRBD1	TRBV28	-	TRBJ1-2	TGTGCCAGCAACCCGACCGGGACAGACTATGGCTACACCTTC	CASNPTGTDYGYTF
-	TRBV29-1	-	TRBJ1-2	TGCAGCGTTGCCCCGGGAGCCGGGTTGGGCTACACCTTC	CSVAPGAGLGYTF
-	TRBV21-1	-	TRBJ2-2	TGTGCCAGCAGCGTAGACAAGGCTAGCGGTCCCGGGGAGCTGTTTTTT	CASSVDKASGPGELFF
-	TRBV14	-	TRBJ2-5	TGTGCCAGCAGCCAAGGAATTTGGAGCGAGACCCAGTACTTC	CASSQGIWSETQYF
TRBD2	TRBV5-4	-	TRBJ2-5	TGTGCCAGCAGCTTGGCTAGCGGGGGGGGTCGAGAGACCCAGTACTTC	CASSLASGGGRETQYF
-	TRBV5-1	-	TRBJ2-3	TGCGCCAGCAGCTTTCGGACAGAACGCACAGATACGCAGTATTTT	CASSFRTERTDTQYF
-	TRBV28	-	TRBJ2-7	TGTGCCAGCAGTCATTCCTACGAGCAGTACTTC	CASSHSYEQYF
TRBD1	TRBV11-2	-	TRBJ1-3	TGTGCCAGCAGTTTGGCAGGGGGCGCGGGAAACACCATATATTTT	CASSLAGGAGNTIYF
TRBD2	TRBV9	-	TRBJ2-5	TGTGCCAGCAGCGTAGTGAGCGGGGGGGCCTTGGGAGAGACCCAGTACTTC	CASSVVSGGALGETQYF
-	TRBV9	-	TRBJ1-3	TGTGCCAGCAGCCCCTTGAGGAGGTCCTCTGGAAACACCATATATTTT	CASSPLRRSSGNTIYF
-	TRBV10-2	-	TRBJ1-5	TGCGCCAGCAGTGAGGGACATCGTAGAGATCAGCCCCAGCATTTT	CASSEGHRRDQPQHF
TRBD2	TRBV6-5	-	TRBJ2-1	TGTGCCAGCAGTTACTCTGCTAGCGGGAGAGGCGAGCAGTTCTTC	CASSYSASGRGEQFF
TRBD2	TRBV6-1	-	TRBJ2-1	TGTGCCAGCAGGCCGGGACTACAAGGGCGCAAGCAGTTCTTC	CASRPGLQGRKQFF
TRBD2	TRBV19	-	TRBJ2-2	TGTGCCAGTAATCGGGGGGTACGAGAGCTGTTTTTT	CASNRGVRELFF
TRBD1	TRBV11-2	-	TRBJ1-1	TGTGCCAGCAGCTTAGGACAGGGGAGAACTGAAGCTTTCTTT	CASSLGQGRTEAFF
TRBD1	TRBV30	-	TRBJ2-2	TGTGCCTGGAGGCCGGGACAGCCCGAGGAGCTGTTTTTT	CAWRPGQPEELFF
-	TRBV27	-	TRBJ1-2	TGTGCCAGCAGCCGCAGAGACAGTTTGGGCGTCTATGGCTACACCTTC	CASSRRDSLGVYGYTF
-	TRBV6-1	-	TRBJ2-7	TGTGCCAGCAAGAGGGTTCCCTCCTACGAGCAGTACTTC	CASKRVPSYEQYF